This T cell receptor beta chain was documented in a study of T cell responses to AZD1222 COVID-19 vaccine. General study points: At baseline, just five or six AZD1222 recipients tested seropositive. The breadth and depth of Spike-specific TCRs increased once two AZD1222 doses had been given. Across the whole spike, CD4 TCRs peaked at regions 160-218 and 743-854. Donors were chiefly white British, with a greater number of females, and clonal diversity was perhaps underestimated.

J gave up 7 bases and V 5 bases, and 3 bases lay outside the gene matches. The CDR3 is made up of 14 amino acids. The germline CDR1 and CDR2 sequences are LGHNA and YSLEER. Of note for this clone: Its antigen remains unidentified.

Profiling relied on immunoSEQ multiplex PCR, and the TCRdb table lists in-frame clones only, not all of them. The repertoire holds over 100,000 clones, with approximately 85% as singletons. This TCR was sampled from an adult in good health. The chain carries TRBV4-3 and TRBJ1-6; 9 bases agree with TRBD1. The input for sequencing was peripheral blood, taken on day 0 of MenACWY control vaccination. CDR3 DNA sequence: TGCGCCAGCAGCGCCGGGACAGGGAATTCACCCCTCCACTTT. As protein: CASSAGTGNSPLHF.